Each of the 3 T cell receptor beta chains below was sequenced from the same sample in a study of T cell changes during pregnancy in multiple sclerosis. Only in-frame clones appear in the TCRdb table, and some are missing; sequencing was by immunoSEQ multiplex PCR. The sample has about 15,000 clones, 80% to 90% seen once. This material consisted of CD8+ T cells from peripheral blood mononuclear cells, taken in the first trimester of pregnancy. The receptors stem from a female donor with multiple sclerosis, enrolled in a pregnancy study.

CDR3 sequence reads: CASSPSSGDSTLNNEQFF. As DNA, the CDR3 is TGTGCCAGCAGTCCTTCCTCCGGGGACTCAACATTGAACAATGAGCAGTTCTTC. The chain couples TRBV27 to TRBJ2-1; D is possibly TRBD2 (6 bases). Per the germline V gene, CDR1 is MNHEY and CDR2 is SMNVEV (reference sequence). Trimming stripped 5 bases from V and 5 bases from J, with 25 bases between. The CDR3 has 18 amino acids.

The J gene is TRBJ2-2, the V gene TRBV19, with D unclear. The CDR3 covers 14 residues. The germline CDR1 and CDR2 sequences are LNHDA and SQIVND (reference sequence). V lost 4 bases and J 4 bases, leaving 10 bases between the germline ends. The CDR3 sequence: CASSNQDVTGELFF. The CDR3 DNA sequence: TGTGCCAGTAGTAATCAGGATGTCACCGGGGAGCTGTTTTTT. The complete variable domain, with remaining parts taken from reference TRBV19 and TRBJ2-2, reads DGGITQSPKYLFRKEGQNVTLSCEQNLNHDAMYWYRQDPGQGLRLIYYSQIVNDFQKGDIAEGYSVSREKKESFPLTVTSAQKNPTAFYLCASSNQDVTGELFFGEGSRLTVL.

This chain connects TRBV5-1 to TRBJ1-2; D is perhaps TRBD1 (6 bases). The CDR3 consists of 15 residues. V was clipped by 0 bases and J by 5 bases, with 14 bases between them. Germline lookup yields CDR1 SGHRS and CDR2 YFSETQ. CDR3 residues: CASSLDWGRKYGYTF. In DNA, the CDR3 is TGCGCCAGCAGCTTGGACTGGGGGCGCAAATATGGCTACACCTTC.